This T cell receptor (beta chain) was observed in a study of blood T cell repertoires in COVID-19. As for the study in general: Samples taken during acute and convalescent COVID-19 were collected in the United States, Italy and Spain. T cells, B-cell-depleted T cells, or PBMCs provided the cDNA or gDNA that served as material.

Original data processing: Estimation of nucleated cell counts relied on the amplification of reference gene primers. Measured with immunoSEQ multiplex PCR; TCRdb has only the in-frame clones, and not every one. Clone size and V and J calls were adopted from that table, with D and trimming inferred from the DNA. The table lists roughly 200,000 clones, about 88% of them singletons, with roughly 2.9% in the top ten. The CDR3 extends over 17 amino acids. The V end was cut by 5 bases, the J end by 7 bases, with 21 bases between. CDR1 is MNHEY, CDR2 SMNVEV, per germline (reference sequence). Input material: peripheral blood. The V and J genes are TRBV27 and TRBJ1-6; D unclear. The sequence derives from a woman under 40 with active or convalescent COVID-19. CDR3 coding DNA: TGTGCCAGCAGTCCCCACCTTTTTGCAGCGGGGAATTCACCCCTCCACTTT. Amino acids: CASSPHLFAAGNSPLHF.